One and the same sample provided the 13 T cell receptor beta chains below, sequenced in a study of cytomegalovirus exposure and HLA in healthy donors. PCR used 60 Vbeta primers and 13 Jbeta primers. Data came from immunoSEQ multiplex PCR; TCRdb stores just in-frame clones and leaves some out. The repertoire holds about 300,000 clones, with about nine tenths as singletons. Sequencing was performed on PBMCs. Source of these receptors: a man aged 35-49 years in good health and CMV-seropositive.

CDR3 region: CASSPGETQYF. DNA for the CDR3: TGCGCCAGCAGCCCGGGTGAGACCCAGTACTTC. V gene TRBV5-1 combines with J gene TRBJ2-5; no firm D call. The V gene's germline CDR1 is SGHRS and CDR2 YFSETQ. The CDR3 runs 11 residues. The ends were cut back, 4 bases at V and 5 bases at J, with 6 bases in the middle.

The chain employs TRBV6-1 and TRBJ2-7; D gene ambiguous. Between the trimmed V and J ends, which lost 4 bases and 6 bases, there was a span of 13 bases. Germline V gene data show CDR1 as MNHNS and CDR2 as SASEGT. The CDR3 consists of 13 residues. CDR3 loop: CASSAESVSEQYF. The CDR3 DNA sequence: TGTGCCAGCAGTGCGGAGTCAGTCTCCGAGCAGTACTTC.

CDR3 in DNA: TGTGCCAGCAACCCTTTAGCGGAGACCCACAATGAGCAGTTCTTC. Protein: CASNPLAETHNEQFF. This rearrangement joins TRBV6-1 to TRBJ2-1, with D perhaps TRBD2 (6 bases). V lost 7 bases and J lost 5, with 18 bases in between. This CDR3 is built from 15 residues. The germline CDR1 and CDR2 sequences are MNHNS and SASEGT.

The chain is built from TRBV6-6 and TRBJ1-1; 10 positions agree with TRBD1. Losses at the gene ends were 6 bases for V and 3 bases for J; bases not matched to a gene: 1. Per the germline V gene, CDR1 is MNHNY and CDR2 is SVGAGI (reference sequence). The CDR3 length is 13 residues. Written as DNA, the CDR3 is TGTGCCAGCAGGGACAGGGGGGACACTGAAGCTTTCTTT. Translation: CASRDRGDTEAFF.

The chain combines TRBV6-6 with TRBJ1-2; 7 bases align to TRBD1. CDR1 is MNHNY, CDR2 SVGAGI, per germline (reference sequence). There are 14 residues in the CDR3. The trim removed 5 bases at V and 2 bases at J, leaving 5 bases unmatched. CDR3 in DNA: TGTGCCAGCAGTGGGGAGGACAGGAACTATGGCTACACCTTC. As protein: CASSGEDRNYGYTF.

The V and J genes are TRBV28 and TRBJ2-1; 11 bases are shared with TRBD1. From germline, CDR1 is MDHEN and CDR2 SYDVKM. This CDR3 spans 14 amino acids. Losses at the gene ends were 6 bases for V and 4 bases for J; bases not matched to a gene: 2. The CDR3 bases are TGTGCCAGCAGGGACAGGGGGCAGTACAATGAGCAGTTCTTC. The encoded protein is CASRDRGQYNEQFF.

The V and J genes are TRBV13 and TRBJ2-7, with 11 bases aligning to TRBD2. J was trimmed by 7 bases and V by 0 bases; bases with no gene match: 8. This CDR3 comprises 16 residues. CDR1 and CDR2 (germline): PRHDT, FYEKMQ (reference sequence). CDR3 amino acids: CASSLGRLAGGREQYF. The CDR3 bases are TGTGCCAGCAGCTTAGGCCGGCTAGCGGGAGGCCGGGAGCAGTACTTC.

The J gene is TRBJ2-5, the V gene TRBV10-3; 14 bases line up with TRBD2. CDR3 length: 15 amino acids. Germline CDR1 reads ENHRY; CDR2 reads SYGVKD. V was clipped by 6 bases and J by 5 bases; unmatched bases: 5. CDR3 sequence (DNA): TGTGCCATCAGGGCGACTAGCGGGAGGGTCGAGACCCAGTACTTC. Translation: CAIRATSGRVETQYF.

This chain joins TRBV2 and TRBJ2-5, with 10 bases identical to TRBD1. CDR3 length equals 14 residues. In germline, CDR1 is SNHLY, CDR2 FYNNEI. J gave up 3 bases and V 4 bases, and 2 bases lay outside the gene matches. The CDR3 coding sequence is TGTGCCAGCAGTGCCGGGACAGGGGAAGAGACCCAGTACTTC. This encodes CASSAGTGEETQYF.

The chain couples TRBV7-9 to TRBJ2-1, with D uncertain. This CDR3 has 15 residues. V lost 5 bases and J 0 bases, leaving 11 bases between the germline ends. Per germline, CDR1 SEHNR and CDR2 FQNEAQ (reference sequence). The DNA of the CDR3 is TGTGCCAGCAGCGAACAGATCCCCTCCTACAATGAGCAGTTCTTC. Amino acid sequence: CASSEQIPSYNEQFF. The entire variable domain, with the rest obtained from reference TRBV7-9 and TRBJ2-1, is as follows: DTGVSQNPRHKITKRGQNVTFRCDPISEHNRLYWYRQTLGQGPEFLTYFQNEAQLEKSRLLSDRFSAERPKGSFSTLEIQRTEQGDSAMYLCASSEQIPSYNEQFFGPGTRLTVL.

CDR3 residues: CSVVTDSGNTIYF. In DNA form, the CDR3 reads TGCAGCGTTGTGACTGACTCTGGAAACACCATATATTTT. The chain couples TRBV29-1 to TRBJ1-3; D call uncertain. This CDR3 is 13 amino acids long. V lost 4 bases and J 0 bases, leaving 7 bases between the germline ends. In germline, CDR1 is SQVTM, CDR2 ANQGSEA.

This clone was detected once. The chain combines TRBV9 with TRBJ2-2; 10 nucleotides match TRBD2. The CDR3 loop spans 16 amino acids. CDR1 and CDR2 (germline): SGDLS, YYNGEE. Losses at the gene ends were 3 bases for V and 0 bases for J; bases not matched to a gene: 2. CDR3 in amino acids: CASSAGLAANTGELFF. The CDR3 DNA reads TGTGCCAGCAGCGCCGGACTAGCGGCGAACACCGGGGAGCTGTTTTTT.

The chain carries TRBV6-5 and TRBJ1-2, with 10 bases aligning to TRBD1. The V segment lost 5 bases and the J segment 0 bases; nucleotides outside the gene matches: 3. The CDR3 contains 15 residues. In germline, CDR1 is MNHEY, CDR2 SVGAGI. The CDR3 loop is CASSRQGAANYGYTF. In DNA, the CDR3 is TGTGCCAGCAGTCGACAGGGGGCAGCTAACTATGGCTACACCTTC.